This T cell receptor (beta chain) is from a study of blood T cell repertoires in COVID-19. At the level of the study: Sources were T cells, B-cell-depleted T cells, or PBMCs; the material itself was cDNA or gDNA.

As originally analysed: Reference gene primer amplification gave estimated nucleated cell counts. Produced via immunoSEQ multiplex PCR; TCRdb's table is partial and in-frame only. V and J calls and clone size are as listed in that table; D and trimming were resolved from the DNA. The table shows fewer than 300,000 clones, with more than 75% occurring only once. While infection was still active, Seattle patients were enrolled and then followed longitudinally. CDR3 length equals 12 residues. Germline V CDR1 and CDR2: GTSNPN, SVGIG (reference sequence). Trimming cost V 1 base and J 2 bases, with 5 bases left between them.

Sequenced sample: peripheral blood. This rearrangement joins TRBV30 to TRBJ1-2; D is possibly TRBD1 (5 bases). The TCR originated in a man over 45 with COVID-19, enrolled during active disease. CDR3 residues: CAWSGQNYGYTF. In DNA form, the CDR3 reads TGTGCCTGGAGTGGACAGAACTATGGCTACACCTTC.